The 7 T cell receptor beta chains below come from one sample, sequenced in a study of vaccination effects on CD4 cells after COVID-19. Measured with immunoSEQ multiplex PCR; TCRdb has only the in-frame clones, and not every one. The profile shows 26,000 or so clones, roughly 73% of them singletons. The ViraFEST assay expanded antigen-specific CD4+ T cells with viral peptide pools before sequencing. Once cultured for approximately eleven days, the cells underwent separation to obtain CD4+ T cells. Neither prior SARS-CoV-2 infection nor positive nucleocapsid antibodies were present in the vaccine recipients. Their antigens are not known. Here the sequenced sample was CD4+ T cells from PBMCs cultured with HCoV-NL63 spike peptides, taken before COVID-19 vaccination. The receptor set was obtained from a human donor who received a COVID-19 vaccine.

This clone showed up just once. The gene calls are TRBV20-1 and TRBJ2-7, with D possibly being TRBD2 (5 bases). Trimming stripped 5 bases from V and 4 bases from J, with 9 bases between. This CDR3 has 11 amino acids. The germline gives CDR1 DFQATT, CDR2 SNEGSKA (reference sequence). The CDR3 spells CSAHSGYEQYF. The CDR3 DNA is TGCAGTGCTCACAGCGGTTACGAGCAGTACTTC.

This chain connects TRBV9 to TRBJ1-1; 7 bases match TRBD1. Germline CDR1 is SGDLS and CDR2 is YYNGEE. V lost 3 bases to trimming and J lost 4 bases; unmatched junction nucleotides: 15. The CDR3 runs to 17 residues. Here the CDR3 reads CASSARSTGAWSTEAFF. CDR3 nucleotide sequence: TGTGCCAGCAGCGCGAGGTCAACAGGGGCTTGGAGCACTGAAGCTTTCTTT. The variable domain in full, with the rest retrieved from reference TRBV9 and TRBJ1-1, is DSGVTQTPKHLITATGQRVTLRCSPRSGDLSVYWYQQSLDQGLQFLIQYYNGEERAKGNILERFSAQQFPDLHSELNLSSLELGDSALYFCASSARSTGAWSTEAFFGQGTRLTVV.

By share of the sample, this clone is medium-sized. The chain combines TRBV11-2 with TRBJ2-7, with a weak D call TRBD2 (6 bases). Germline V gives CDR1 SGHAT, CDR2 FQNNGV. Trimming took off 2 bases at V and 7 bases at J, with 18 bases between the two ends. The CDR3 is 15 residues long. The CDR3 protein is CASSLSGHLRGEQYF. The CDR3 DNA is TGTGCCAGCAGCTTATCCGGACATCTACGGGGGGAGCAGTACTTC.

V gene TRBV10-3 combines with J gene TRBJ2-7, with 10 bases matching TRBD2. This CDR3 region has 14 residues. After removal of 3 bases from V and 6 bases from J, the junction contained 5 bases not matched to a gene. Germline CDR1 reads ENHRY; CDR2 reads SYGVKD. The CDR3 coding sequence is TGTGCCATCAGTGATCCTAGCGGGAGACCCGAGCAGTACTTC. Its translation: CAISDPSGRPEQYF.

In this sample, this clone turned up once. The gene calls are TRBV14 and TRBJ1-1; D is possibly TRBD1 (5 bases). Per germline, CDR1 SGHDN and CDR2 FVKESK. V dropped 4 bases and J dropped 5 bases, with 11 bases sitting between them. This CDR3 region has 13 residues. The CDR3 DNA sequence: TGTGCCAGCAGCCTCGGGGGTTTGACTGAAGCTTTCTTT. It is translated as CASSLGGLTEAFF.

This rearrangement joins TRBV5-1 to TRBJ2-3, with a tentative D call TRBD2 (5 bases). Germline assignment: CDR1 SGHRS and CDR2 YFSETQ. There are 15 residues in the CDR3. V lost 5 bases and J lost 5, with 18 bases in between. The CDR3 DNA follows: TGCGCCAGCAGAACGGCGGGTGCCCCGGAAGATACGCAGTATTTT. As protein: CASRTAGAPEDTQYF.

In nucleotides, the CDR3 is TGTGCCAGCAGCGCCGGGACTAGCGCCAACCAAGAGACCCAGTACTTC. Its protein is CASSAGTSANQETQYF. The chain combines TRBV5-5 with TRBJ2-5, with 10 bases aligning to TRBD2. This CDR3 is built from 16 residues. The V gene end was trimmed by 4 bases and the J gene end by 0 bases; junction bases not matched to a gene: 6. The V gene's germline CDR1 is SGHKS and CDR2 YYEKEE (reference sequence).